The 17 T cell receptor beta chains below all came from one sample that was sequenced in a study of breast tumors, draining lymph nodes, adjacent tissues. TCRdb re-called the multiplex PCR reads with MiXCR, one entry per CDR3 protein. The sample consists of about 230,000 distinct CDR3 sequences, approximately 30% of them appearing once. Axillary draining lymph nodes of breast cancer patients supplied the node samples. Sequenced input: axillary lymph node tissue. Receptor source: a female donor with breast cancer. Some clones in this sample may be carry-over from other donors' samples.

The DNA for the CDR3 is TGTGCCAGCAGGAATCTAGCGGGAGGGCCTAACATTCAGTACTTC. Protein: CASRNLAGGPNIQYF. The chain joins TRBV27 to TRBJ2-4, with 12 bases fitting TRBD2. V lost 6 bases to trimming and J lost 7 bases; unmatched junction nucleotides: 7. The CDR3 has 15 residues. Germline V lookup: CDR1 MNHEY, CDR2 SMNVEV (reference sequence).

This rearrangement joins TRBV20-1 to TRBJ1-6, with 9 bases that match TRBD1. The trim removed 1 base at V and 7 bases at J, leaving 5 bases unmatched. The CDR3 has 15 amino acids. The germline CDR1 and CDR2 sequences are DFQATT and SNEGSKA (reference sequence). The CDR3 nucleotides read TGCAGTGCTAGAGGCGGGACAGGGTACAATTCACCCCTCCACTTT. Protein: CSARGGTGYNSPLHF.

As concerns this clonotype: A much larger clone sits a single nucleotide away, making a read error possible. The chain has TRBV19 and TRBJ2-5; 10 bases are shared with TRBD2. This CDR3 spans 15 amino acids. Germline values: CDR1 LNHDA, CDR2 SQIVND (reference sequence). The CDR3 loop is CASSPSGRGQETRYF. The CDR3 DNA reads as TGTGCCAGTAGCCCTAGCGGGAGAGGGCAAGAGACCCGGTACTTC.

This clonotype has ten or more counts. The chain carries TRBV5-1 and TRBJ2-7; 10 bases match TRBD2. The CDR3 sequence is 16 residues long. The V and J ends lost 0 bases and 4 bases, in that order; junction bases with no gene match: 7. Germline CDR1 and CDR2: SGHRS and YFSETQ. The CDR3 protein is CASSLGSGRSNYEQYF. The CDR3 nucleotides read TGCGCCAGCAGCTTGGGTAGCGGGAGGTCTAATTACGAGCAGTACTTC.

In its sample, this clonotype was seen many times. The chain combines TRBV12-3 or TRBV12-4 with TRBJ2-7; 10 nucleotides agree with TRBD2. The junction had 2 bases not matched to a gene; V was cut back by 3 bases and J by 3 bases. The CDR3 has 14 residues. The CDR3 loop reads CASSFTSGNYEQYF. CDR3 sequence (DNA): TGTGCCAGCAGTTTTACTAGCGGGAACTACGAGCAGTACTTC.

Points on this clonotype: A read error may account for a junction end that differs from germline. The chain carries TRBV19 and TRBJ1-2; weak D call: TRBD1 (6 bases). Germline CDR1 and CDR2: LNHDA and SQIVND (reference sequence). The length of the CDR3 is 13 residues. The CDR3 DNA reads TGCGCCAGTAGTACCGGACAGAACTATGGCTACACCTTC. Residues: CASSTGQNYGYTF.

The chain combines TRBV30 with TRBJ1-1, with D maybe TRBD1 (5 bases). Germline loops: CDR1 GTSNPN, CDR2 SVGIG (reference sequence). V dropped 2 bases and J dropped 7 bases, with 11 bases sitting between them. The CDR3 is made up of 12 amino acids. CDR3 DNA sequence: TGTGCCTGGAGTATGCAGGGAAATGAAGCTTTCTTT. As protein: CAWSMQGNEAFF.

This clonotype was detected ten times or more. The chain combines TRBV20-1 with TRBJ2-1, with 10 nucleotides matching TRBD2. Trimming took 3 bases from V and 7 from J; bases not matched to a gene: 6. This CDR3 is 14 amino acids long. Germline lookup yields CDR1 DFQATT and CDR2 SNEGSKA (reference sequence). The CDR3 protein is CSASRTSGPNEQFF. In DNA, the CDR3 is TGCAGTGCTAGCCGGACTAGCGGACCTAATGAGCAGTTCTTC.

This clonotype was seen many times. The rearrangement links TRBV7-8 to TRBJ1-4; D ambiguous. Trimming pared 2 bases from V and 3 bases from J, leaving 10 bases between. The CDR3 is 15 residues long. Germline CDR1 SGHVS, CDR2 FQNEAQ. The CDR3 sequence is CASSLTLLPNEKLFF. In nucleotides, the CDR3 is TGTGCCAGCAGCTTAACCCTCCTCCCTAATGAAAAACTGTTTTTT.

This clonotype appeared a few times. An end of the junction does not agree with germline; a read error may underlie this. This rearrangement joins TRBV11-1 to TRBJ2-1; maybe TRBD2 (5 bases). The CDR3 sequence is 14 residues long. Germline CDR1 is SGHAT and CDR2 is FQDESV (reference sequence). The CDR3 region has the DNA TGTGCCAGCAGCACACTAGGAGTCCTCAATGAGCGGTTCTTC. Translation: CASSTLGVLNERFF.

This clonotype has just a few counts. V is TRBV6-5 and J is TRBJ2-7, with D perhaps matching TRBD1 (6 bases). The ends were cut back, 5 bases at V and 4 bases at J, with 18 bases in the middle. Germline CDR1 and CDR2: MNHEY and SVGAGI. The CDR3 has 15 amino acids. This CDR3 reads CASSPPDRWKYEQYF. CDR3 DNA sequence: TGTGCCAGCAGTCCCCCGGACAGATGGAAATACGAGCAGTACTTC.

This clonotype has at least ten counts. The chain employs TRBV9 and TRBJ1-3; D uncertain. Germline V lookup: CDR1 SGDLS, CDR2 YYNGEE. The CDR3 runs to 16 residues. The V gene lost 4 bases and the J gene lost 0 bases, with 14 bases spanning the gap. CDR3 amino acids: CASSRMGRSSGNTIYF. Here the CDR3 DNA reads TGTGCCAGCAGCCGCATGGGAAGGAGCTCTGGAAACACCATATATTTT.

The sample holds many counts of this clonotype. The genes are TRBV4-1 and TRBJ1-5; weak D call: TRBD1 (5 bases). Germline V lookup: CDR1 MGHRA, CDR2 YSYEKL. The CDR3 is 13 residues long. V was clipped by 5 bases and J by 6 bases, with 11 bases between them. The CDR3 protein is CASSSMGTQPQHF. The CDR3, as DNA: TGCGCCAGCAGCTCAATGGGGACTCAGCCCCAGCATTTT.

The V call is TRBV20-1, the J call TRBJ2-6, with a weak D call TRBD2 (5 bases). V lost 5 bases and J 6 bases, leaving 20 bases between the germline ends. Germline-derived CDR1 and CDR2 are DFQATT and SNEGSKA (reference sequence). The CDR3 covers 16 residues. The CDR3: CSASDYYLAAANVLTF. For the CDR3, the DNA is TGCAGTGCTTCCGACTATTACCTCGCTGCGGCCAACGTCCTGACTTTC.

This clonotype was found many times. The genes are TRBV7-2 and TRBJ2-1; D is perhaps TRBD1 (6 bases). CDR3 length equals 16 residues. The V gene's germline CDR1 is SGHTA and CDR2 FQGNSA. Trimming took off 3 bases at V and 6 bases at J, with 18 bases between the two ends. In nucleotides, the CDR3 is TGTGCCAGCAGCTTTCTACAGGGAGAAGGTGGCAATGAGCAGTTCTTC. Its protein is CASSFLQGEGGNEQFF.

With respect to this clonotype: A read error may produce the germline difference seen at one junction end. The J gene is TRBJ1-4, the V gene TRBV10-3; D possibly corresponds to TRBD1 (6 bases). Germline CDR1 ENHRY, CDR2 SYGVKD. The length of the CDR3 is 12 residues. The CDR3 DNA sequence: TGTGCCATCGGGCAGAGACAGGAAAGACTGTTTTTT. It is translated as CAIGQRQERLFF.

This clonotype occurred many times. The chain uses TRBV19 and TRBJ2-2; 7 positions match TRBD1. Losses at the gene ends were 5 bases for V and 6 bases for J; bases not matched to a gene: 12. Per the germline V gene, CDR1 is LNHDA and CDR2 is SQIVND (reference sequence). The CDR3 has 16 residues. Written as DNA, the CDR3 is TGTGCCAGTAGTGAAGTTGGGCAGGGGGTCCCCGGGGAGCTGTTTTTT. It codes for CASSEVGQGVPGELFF.